The following is a T cell receptor beta chain sequence with its context. The target antigen is unknown. The study ran its PCR with 60 Vbeta and 13 Jbeta primers. Assay used: immunoSEQ multiplex PCR; TCRdb lists only in-frame clones, some missing. The sample shows around 110,000 clones, about 61% of them seen only once. These data belong to a study of cytomegalovirus exposure and HLA in healthy donors. Study-wide results and limits: Earlier analysis yielded a pattern in which most TCR beta V segments were productive about 87% or about 30% of the time. A reported reduction in N-insertions relative to the roughly 700-donor mean was seen in an Asian-associated ancestry cluster in a later analysis.

Sequences were obtained from PBMCs. The clonotype originates from a woman under 40 in good health and CMV-seronegative.

The CDR3 DNA is TGTGCCAGCAGCCGGACCCCAGTTTTTGGGGGAGGGCTTACCGAGCAGTACTTC. Translated, it gives CASSRTPVFGGGLTEQYF. This chain connects TRBV4-2 to TRBJ2-7; 7 bases are a match to TRBD2. The CDR3 has 18 residues. With 4 bases clipped from V and 6 bases from J, the junction kept 21 bases outside the gene matches. CDR1 is LGHNA and CDR2 is YNFKEQ in the germline V gene.